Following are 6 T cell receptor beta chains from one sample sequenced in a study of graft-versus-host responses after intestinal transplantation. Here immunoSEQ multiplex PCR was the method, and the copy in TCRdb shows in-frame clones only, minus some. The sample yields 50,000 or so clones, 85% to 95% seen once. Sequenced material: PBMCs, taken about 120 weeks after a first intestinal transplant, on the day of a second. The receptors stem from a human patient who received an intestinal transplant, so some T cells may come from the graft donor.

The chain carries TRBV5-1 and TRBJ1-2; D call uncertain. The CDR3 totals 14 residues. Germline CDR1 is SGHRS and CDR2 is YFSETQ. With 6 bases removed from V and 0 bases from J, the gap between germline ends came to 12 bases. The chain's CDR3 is CASTFGGSNYGYTF. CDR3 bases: TGCGCCAGCACCTTCGGCGGATCTAACTATGGCTACACCTTC. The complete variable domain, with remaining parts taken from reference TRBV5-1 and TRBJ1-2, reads KAGVTQTPRYLIKTRGQQVTLSCSPISGHRSVSWYQQTPGQGLQFLFEYFSETQRNKGNFPGRFSGRQFSNSRSEMNVSTLELGDSALYLCASTFGGSNYGYTFGSGTRLTVV.

In DNA, the CDR3 is TGTGCCAGCAGTTTAGGAGGGGGCTGGGATAATTCACCCCTCCACTTT. Its protein product is CASSLGGGWDNSPLHF. This chain joins TRBV28 and TRBJ1-6; 7 bases map to TRBD1. J was trimmed by 5 bases and V by 2 bases; bases with no gene match: 6. The germline V gene has CDR1 MDHEN and CDR2 SYDVKM. The CDR3 is made up of 16 amino acids.

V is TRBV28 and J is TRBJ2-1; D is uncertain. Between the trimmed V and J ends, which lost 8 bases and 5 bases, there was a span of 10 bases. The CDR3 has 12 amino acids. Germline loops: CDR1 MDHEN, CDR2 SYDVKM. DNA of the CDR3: TGTGCCAGCTTCGGTGGTGACAATGAGCAGTTCTTC. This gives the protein CASFGGDNEQFF.

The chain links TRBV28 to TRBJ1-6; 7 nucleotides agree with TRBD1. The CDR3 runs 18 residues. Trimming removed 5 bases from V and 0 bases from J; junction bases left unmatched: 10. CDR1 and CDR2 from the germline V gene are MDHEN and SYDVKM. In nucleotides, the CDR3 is TGTGCCAGCAGTCTGGGGAAGGGGGCTGGCTCCTATAATTCACCCCTCCACTTT. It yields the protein CASSLGKGAGSYNSPLHF.

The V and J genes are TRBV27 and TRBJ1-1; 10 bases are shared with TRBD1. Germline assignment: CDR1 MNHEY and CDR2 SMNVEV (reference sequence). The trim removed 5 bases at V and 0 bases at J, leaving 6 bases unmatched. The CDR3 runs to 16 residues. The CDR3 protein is CASSPRQGALNTEAFF. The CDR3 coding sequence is TGTGCCAGCAGTCCCAGACAGGGGGCCCTGAACACTGAAGCTTTCTTT.

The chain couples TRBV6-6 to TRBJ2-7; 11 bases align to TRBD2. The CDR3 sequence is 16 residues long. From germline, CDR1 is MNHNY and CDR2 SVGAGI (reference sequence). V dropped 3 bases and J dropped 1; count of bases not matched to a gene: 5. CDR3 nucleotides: TGTGCCAGCAGTTATCCCGGGACTAGCGGTTCCTACGAGCAGTACTTC. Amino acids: CASSYPGTSGSYEQYF.